This T cell receptor (beta chain) was identified during a study of cytomegalovirus exposure and HLA in healthy donors. Whole-study results and caveats: Later analysis demonstrated an association between a missense DCLRE1C variant and TCR beta V- and J-gene trimming.

Likely unrecorded immune exposures existed in these nominally healthy donors. Per the germline V gene, CDR1 is SQVTM and CDR2 is ANQGSEA. CDR3 length: 8 residues. Trimming removed 3 bases at V and 11 bases at J, with 4 bases between. About this clone itself: The antigen remains unidentified.

13 Jbeta primers and 60 Vbeta primers were used for the PCR. The assay was immunoSEQ multiplex PCR, and TCRdb's table has in-frame clones only and misses some. This table holds about 200,000 clones, 75% to 90% found once. The clonotype comes from a woman aged 25 to 39 in good health and CMV-seronegative. Sequencing was done on a sample of PBMCs. The rearrangement uses TRBV29-1 and TRBJ1-2; D gene unclear. CDR3 coding DNA: TGCAGCGTTGAGGAGTACACCTTC. Translated: CSVEEYTF.